In its sample, the clone carrying this T cell receptor (beta chain) was seen many times. Its antigen is unidentified. Primed by a sample-barcoded 5' primer and a J-beta primer mix, a second PCR proceeded for 7 to 11 cycles. Carrying 12 random nucleotides, a template-switch adaptor labeled each individual cDNA molecule. CDR3-containing paired-end reads numbering at least 2.5 million came from each sample. TCRdb re-called the 5' RACE reads with MiXCR, one entry per CDR3 protein. The sample contains hundreds of thousands of distinct CDR3 sequences, roughly half of which appear only once. This sample is part of a study of blood T cells in healthy people across ages. The CDR3 has 14 residues. J was trimmed by 2 bases and V by 3 bases; bases with no gene match: 3. CDR1 ENHRY and CDR2 SYGVKD come from the germline V gene. Points from the study as a whole: In older individuals, TCR beta diversity per million T cells was lower, falling roughly linearly with age. PBMCs went unsorted, and a conclusive naive versus antigen-experienced comparison was therefore prevented.

The chain couples TRBV10-3 to TRBJ2-7, with 8 bases matching TRBD1. The source material was blood. The TCR sequence derives from a woman aged 80 or over in good health. The DNA for the CDR3 is TGTGCCATCAGTGATTCAGGGGGCCCCTACGAGCAGTACTTC. Protein: CAISDSGGPYEQYF.